Sequencing of this T cell receptor (beta chain) was carried out in a study of Ad26.COV2.S vaccination and SARS-CoV-2 variants. Whole-study context: By the intramuscular route, Ad26.COV2.S was given once, or twice 56 days apart.

Profiling relied on immunoSEQ multiplex PCR, and the TCRdb table lists in-frame clones only, not all of them. The sample carries around 500,000 clones, about 88% recorded once. Documented treatment: some 20 received Ad26.COV2.S at low or high dose, single or two shots; several received placebo; per-sample allocation not given. Collection of the samples took place on day 63 after the first injection of vaccine or placebo. Trimming removed 1 base from V and 0 bases from J, with 9 bases in between. The CDR3 extends over 16 amino acids. Germline V lookup: CDR1 KGHSH, CDR2 LQKENI. V is TRBV18 and J is TRBJ1-4; D is undetermined. Sequences were derived from peripheral blood, sampled in a trial of Ad26.COV2.S vaccine versus placebo. The clonotype originates from a person aged 18-65 years who received the Ad26.COV2.S COVID-19 vaccine or a placebo. CDR3 coding DNA: TGTGCCAGCTCACCACGTCTGGATGCAACTAATGAAAAACTGTTTTTT. It is translated as CASSPRLDATNEKLFF.